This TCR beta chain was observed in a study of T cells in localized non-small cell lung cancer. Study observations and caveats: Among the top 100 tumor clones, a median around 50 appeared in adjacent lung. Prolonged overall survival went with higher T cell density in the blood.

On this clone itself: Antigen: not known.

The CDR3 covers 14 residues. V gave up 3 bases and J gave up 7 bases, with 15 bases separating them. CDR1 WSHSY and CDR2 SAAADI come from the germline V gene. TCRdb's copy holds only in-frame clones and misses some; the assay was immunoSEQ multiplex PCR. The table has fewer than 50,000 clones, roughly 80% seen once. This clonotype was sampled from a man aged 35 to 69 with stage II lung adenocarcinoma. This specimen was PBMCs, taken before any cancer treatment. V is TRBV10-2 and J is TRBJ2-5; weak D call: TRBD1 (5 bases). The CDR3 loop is CASSETGSRVTQYF. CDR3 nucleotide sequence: TGCGCCAGCAGTGAAACAGGCTCTAGAGTGACCCAGTACTTC.